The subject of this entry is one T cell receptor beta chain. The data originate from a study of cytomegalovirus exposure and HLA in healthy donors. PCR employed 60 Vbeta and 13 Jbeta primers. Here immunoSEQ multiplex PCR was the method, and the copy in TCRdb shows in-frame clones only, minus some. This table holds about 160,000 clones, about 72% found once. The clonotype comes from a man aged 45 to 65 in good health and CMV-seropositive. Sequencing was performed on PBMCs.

The CDR3 protein is CASSHRTGGRFTTDTQYF. In nucleotides, the CDR3 is TGCGCCAGCAGCCATCGGACAGGAGGCCGCTTTACCACAGATACGCAGTATTTT. The rearrangement joins TRBV4-3 to TRBJ2-3, with TRBD1 matching over 7 bases. J was trimmed by 2 bases and V by 3 bases; bases with no gene match: 14. CDR1 and CDR2 (germline): LGHNA, YSLEER. CDR3 length equals 18 residues.